These T cell receptor beta chains were read from a single sample in a study of molecular identifiers for immune sequencing clone quantification. TCRdb ran MiXCR on the PCR reads and lists one entry per CDR3 protein. The data show under 100,000 distinct CDR3 sequences, about 23% seen once. Material: naive CD8+ T cells from blood, with Jurkat cell RNA spiked in. The receptors here all came from a human donor in good health. Some libraries in this study had Jurkat cell RNA spiked in. Each CDR3 is given with its conserved first and last residue. A D gene is named only where the DNA matches it firmly. Only part of the rows carry a size: once, few, many, or a class if the clone is expanded.

size	D	V	J	DNA	CDR3
-	TRBD1	TRBV10-3	TRBJ2-1	TGTGCCATCGGTTGGGCAGGGGGAGAGGATGAGCAGTTCTTC	CAIGWAGGEDEQFF
many	-	TRBV12-3/TRBV12-4	TRBJ2-3	TGTGCCAGCAGTTTAGGCGACAGCTACACAGATACGCAGTATTTT	CASSLGDSYTDTQYF
many	-	TRBV28	TRBJ1-5	TGTGCCAGCAGTTTGTGGGGAGAAGAGAATCAGCCCCAGCATTTT	CASSLWGEENQPQHF
few	TRBD1	TRBV19	TRBJ2-7	TGTGCCAGCGCGACAGGGGACTACGAGCAGTACTTC	CASATGDYEQYF
-	-	TRBV3-1	TRBJ1-3	TGTGCCAGCAGCCTAGAGATGGTCTCTGGGCGGTTCTCTGGAAACACCATATATTTT	CASSLEMVSGRFSGNTIYF
-	-	TRBV29-1	TRBJ2-7	TGCATCAAAAGCAGGGCAGGGAACGAGCAGTACTTC	CIKSRAGNEQYF
many	-	TRBV24-1	TRBJ1-5	TGTGCCACCAGTGATCAATCCCGGGAGAGCAATCAGCCCCAGCATTTT	CATSDQSRESNQPQHF
many	-	TRBV28	TRBJ2-3	TGTGCCAGCAGTTCGAACAGCTTGGGGACAGATACGCAGTATTTT	CASSSNSLGTDTQYF
-	TRBD1	TRBV10-3	TRBJ1-4	TGTGCCATCAGGCGGCAGGAAAACCAGGGGGAACTGTTTTTC	CAIRRQENQGELFF
-	TRBD1	TRBV6-5	TRBJ2-1	TGTGCCAGCAGTTTACAGGGGCCCCACAATGAGCAGTTCTTC	CASSLQGPHNEQFF
many	-	TRBV10-3	TRBJ1-5	TGTGCCGTAGGCCCTGGGGATTCGGGTCAGCCCCAGCATTTT	CAVGPGDSGQPQHF
-	TRBD1	TRBV7-6	TRBJ2-7	TGTGCCAGCAGCCAAGAACCAGGGGGTTCCTACGAGCAGTACTTC	CASSQEPGGSYEQYF
few	-	TRBV6-5	TRBJ2-1	TGTGCCAGCAGTTACTCCGAGGGGTCCCCCTACAATGAGCAGTTCTTC	CASSYSEGSPYNEQFF
-	-	TRBV6-5	TRBJ2-5	TGTGCCAGCAGACCGGTAACAGGCAGACAAGAGACCCAGTACTTC	CASRPVTGRQETQYF